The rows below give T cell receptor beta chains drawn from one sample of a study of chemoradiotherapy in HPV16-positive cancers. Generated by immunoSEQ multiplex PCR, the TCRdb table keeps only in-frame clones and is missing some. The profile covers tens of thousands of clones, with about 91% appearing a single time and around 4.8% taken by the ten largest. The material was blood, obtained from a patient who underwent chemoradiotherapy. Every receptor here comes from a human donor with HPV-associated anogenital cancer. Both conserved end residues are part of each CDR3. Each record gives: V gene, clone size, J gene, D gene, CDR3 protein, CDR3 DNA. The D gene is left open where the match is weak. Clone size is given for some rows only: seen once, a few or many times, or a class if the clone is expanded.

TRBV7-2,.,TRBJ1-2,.,CASSLTGNALDYGYTF,TGTGCCAGCAGTCTGACGGGAAACGCACTTGACTATGGCTACACCTTC
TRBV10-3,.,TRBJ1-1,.,CATGAVQVSNEAFF,TGTGCCACCGGAGCGGTGCAGGTCAGCAATGAAGCTTTCTTT
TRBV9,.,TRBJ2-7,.,CASSVDEGRAYEQYF,TGTGCCAGCAGCGTAGATGAGGGTAGGGCCTACGAGCAGTACTTC
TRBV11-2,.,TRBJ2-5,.,CASSLNWGETQYF,TGTGCCAGCAGCCTTAACTGGGGGGAGACCCAGTACTTC
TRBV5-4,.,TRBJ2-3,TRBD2,CASSFESSGLNF,TGTGCCAGCAGCTTTGAGTCTAGCGGGTTGAATTTT
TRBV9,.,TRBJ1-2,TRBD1,CASSVALGTDFSNYGYTF,TGTGCCAGCAGCGTAGCGCTCGGGACAGACTTCTCCAACTATGGCTACACCTTC
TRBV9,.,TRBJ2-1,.,CASSVGYSSYNEQFF,TGTGCCAGCAGCGTCGGATACAGCTCCTACAATGAGCAGTTCTTC
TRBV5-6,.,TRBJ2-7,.,CASSYRAYEQYF,TGTGCCAGCAGTTACAGGGCGTACGAGCAGTACTTC
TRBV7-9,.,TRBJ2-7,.,CASSSGGGGLYEQYF,TGTGCCAGCAGCTCAGGTGGTGGGGGCTTATACGAGCAGTACTTC
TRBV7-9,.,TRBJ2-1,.,CASTPGVASYNEQFF,TGTGCCAGCACCCCTGGGGTAGCCTCCTACAATGAGCAGTTCTTC
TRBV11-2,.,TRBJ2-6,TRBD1,CASSLGGTGGTGANVLTF,TGTGCCAGCAGCTTAGGGGGGACAGGGGGCACTGGGGCCAACGTCCTGACTTTC
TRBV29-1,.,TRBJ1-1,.,CSVGPGGVNTEAFF,TGCAGCGTTGGTCCCGGGGGAGTGAACACTGAAGCTTTCTTT
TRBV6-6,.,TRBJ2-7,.,CASSLGPLELYEQYF,TGTGCCAGCAGTCTGGGACCCCTCGAGCTCTACGAGCAGTACTTC
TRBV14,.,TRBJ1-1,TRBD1,CASSTYRGAEAFF,TGTGCCAGCAGCACTTACAGGGGCGCTGAAGCTTTCTTT
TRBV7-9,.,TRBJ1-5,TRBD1,CASNDRGGQPQHF,TGTGCCAGCAACGACAGGGGGGGTCAGCCCCAGCATTTT
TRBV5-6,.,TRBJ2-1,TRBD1,CASSWGQGSYNEQFF,TGTGCCAGCAGCTGGGGACAGGGATCCTACAATGAGCAGTTCTTC
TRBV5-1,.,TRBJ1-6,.,CASSLDFGSYNSPLHF,TGCGCCAGCAGCTTGGACTTCGGCTCCTATAATTCACCCCTCCACTTT
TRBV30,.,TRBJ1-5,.,CAWSNGVRGNQPQHF,TGTGCCTGGAGTAATGGGGTTAGGGGCAATCAGCCCCAGCATTTT
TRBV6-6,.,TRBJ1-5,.,CASSIGRNSNQPQHF,TGTGCCAGCAGTATTGGACGGAATAGCAATCAGCCCCAGCATTTT
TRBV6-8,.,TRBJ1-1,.,CASRYRSEAFF,TGTGCCAGCAGGTATCGAAGCGAAGCTTTCTTT
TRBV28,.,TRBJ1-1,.,CASSLGGTHTEAFF,TGTGCCAGCAGTTTAGGAGGGACACACACTGAAGCTTTCTTT
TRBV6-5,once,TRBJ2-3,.,CASSLGGALPDTQYF,TGTGCCAGCAGTTTAGGCGGGGCCCTCCCGGATACGCAGTATTTT
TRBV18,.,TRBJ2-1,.,CASSVQGWNEQFF,TGTGCCAGCTCAGTACAGGGATGGAATGAGCAGTTCTTC
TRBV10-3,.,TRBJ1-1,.,CAIRPGAAPTEAFF,TGTGCCATCAGGCCAGGGGCGGCCCCCACTGAAGCTTTCTTT
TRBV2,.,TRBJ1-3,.,CASSEGDSFSGNTIYF,TGTGCCAGCAGTGAAGGAGACAGTTTCTCTGGAAACACCATATATTTT
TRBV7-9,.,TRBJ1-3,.,CASSLGTPISGNTIYF,TGTGCCAGCAGCTTAGGTACACCCATCTCTGGAAACACCATATATTTT
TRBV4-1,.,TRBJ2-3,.,CASSQGGGDTQYF,TGCGCCAGCAGCCAAGGGGGTGGGGATACGCAGTATTTT
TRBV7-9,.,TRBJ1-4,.,CASKGQGGYEKLFF,TGTGCCAGCAAGGGGCAGGGTGGTTACGAAAAACTGTTTTTT
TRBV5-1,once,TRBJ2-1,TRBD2,CASSPLASSYNEQFF,TGCGCCAGCAGCCCACTAGCGTCTTCCTACAATGAGCAGTTCTTC
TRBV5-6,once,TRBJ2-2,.,CASSLAGELFF,TGTGCCAGCAGCTTAGCCGGGGAGCTGTTTTTT
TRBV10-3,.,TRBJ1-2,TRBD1,CAISESAGGIGGYTF,TGTGCCATCAGTGAGTCGGCAGGGGGCATTGGGGGCTACACCTTC
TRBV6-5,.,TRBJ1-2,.,CATGRAYGYTF,TGTGCCACTGGACGGGCCTATGGCTACACCTTC
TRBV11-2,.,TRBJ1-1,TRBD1,CASSPWTGPEAFF,TGTGCCAGCAGCCCGTGGACAGGCCCTGAAGCTTTCTTT
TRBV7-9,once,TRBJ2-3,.,CASSLSLDTQYF,TGTGCCAGCAGCCTTAGCCTGGATACGCAGTATTTT
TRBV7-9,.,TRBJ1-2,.,CASSLAEYYGYTF,TGTGCCAGCAGCTTAGCAGAATACTATGGCTACACCTTC
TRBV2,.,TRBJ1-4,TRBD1,CASTFDGQGREKLFF,TGTGCCAGCACCTTTGATGGACAGGGTCGGGAAAAACTGTTTTTT
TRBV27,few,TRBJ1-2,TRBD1,CASSSIRTGYGYTF,TGTGCCAGCAGTTCAATCCGGACAGGGTATGGCTACACCTTC
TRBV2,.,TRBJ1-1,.,CASTWGRMNTEAFF,TGTGCCAGCACCTGGGGACGTATGAACACTGAAGCTTTCTTT
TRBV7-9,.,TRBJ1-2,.,CASSPSLNYGYTF,TGTGCCAGCAGCCCGAGTCTTAACTATGGCTACACCTTC
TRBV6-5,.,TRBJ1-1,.,CASSYGEGTEAFF,TGTGCCAGCAGTTATGGGGAGGGCACTGAAGCTTTCTTT